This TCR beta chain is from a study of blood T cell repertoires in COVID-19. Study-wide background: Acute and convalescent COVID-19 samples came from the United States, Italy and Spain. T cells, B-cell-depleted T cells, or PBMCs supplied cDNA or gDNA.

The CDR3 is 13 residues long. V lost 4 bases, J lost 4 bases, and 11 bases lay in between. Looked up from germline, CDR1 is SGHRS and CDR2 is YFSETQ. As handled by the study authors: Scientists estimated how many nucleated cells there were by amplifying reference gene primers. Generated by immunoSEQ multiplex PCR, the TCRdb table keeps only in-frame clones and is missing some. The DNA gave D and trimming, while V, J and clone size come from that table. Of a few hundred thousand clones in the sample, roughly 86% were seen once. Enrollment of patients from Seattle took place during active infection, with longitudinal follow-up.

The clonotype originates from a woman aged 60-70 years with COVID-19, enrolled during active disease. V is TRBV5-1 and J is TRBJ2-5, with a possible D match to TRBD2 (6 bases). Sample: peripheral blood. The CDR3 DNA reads TGCGCCAGCAGCGTACTAGCCTCAGAGACCCAGTACTTC. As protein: CASSVLASETQYF.